This TCR beta chain derives from a study of blood T cell repertoires in COVID-19. The overall study: Donors in the United States, Italy and Spain gave samples during acute or convalescent COVID-19. Nucleic acid was either cDNA or gDNA, and it came from T cells, B-cell-depleted T cells, or PBMCs.

Profiling relied on immunoSEQ multiplex PCR, and the TCRdb table lists in-frame clones only, not all of them. The table records 350,000 to 400,000 clones, 88% of them present only once. Germline V gene sequence: CDR1 SGHAT, CDR2 FQNNGV. The length of the CDR3 is 12 residues. V dropped 3 bases and J dropped 6; count of bases not matched to a gene: 1. Material: PBMCs or T cells enriched from blood (not recorded which). The J gene is TRBJ1-1, the V gene TRBV11-2; TRBD1 aligns across 7 bases. This clonotype was obtained from a woman aged 25 to 39 with acute COVID-19. In DNA form, the CDR3 reads TGTGCCAGCAGCTTCGACAGGGCTGAAGCTTTCTTT. It codes for CASSFDRAEAFF.